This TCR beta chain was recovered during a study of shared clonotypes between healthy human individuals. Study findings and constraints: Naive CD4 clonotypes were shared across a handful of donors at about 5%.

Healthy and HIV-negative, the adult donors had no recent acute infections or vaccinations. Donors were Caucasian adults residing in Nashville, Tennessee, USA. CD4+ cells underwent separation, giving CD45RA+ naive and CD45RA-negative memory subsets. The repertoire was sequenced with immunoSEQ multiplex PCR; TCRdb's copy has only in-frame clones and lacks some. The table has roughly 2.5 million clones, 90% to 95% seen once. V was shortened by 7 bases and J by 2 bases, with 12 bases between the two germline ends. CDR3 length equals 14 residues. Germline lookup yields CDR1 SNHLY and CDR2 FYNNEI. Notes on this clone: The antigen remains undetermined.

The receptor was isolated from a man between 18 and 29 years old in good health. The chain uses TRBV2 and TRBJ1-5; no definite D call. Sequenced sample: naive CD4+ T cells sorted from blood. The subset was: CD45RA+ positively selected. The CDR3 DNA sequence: TGTGCCAGCAACGGTCTCCAGGGCAATCAGCCCCAGCATTTT. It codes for CASNGLQGNQPQHF.